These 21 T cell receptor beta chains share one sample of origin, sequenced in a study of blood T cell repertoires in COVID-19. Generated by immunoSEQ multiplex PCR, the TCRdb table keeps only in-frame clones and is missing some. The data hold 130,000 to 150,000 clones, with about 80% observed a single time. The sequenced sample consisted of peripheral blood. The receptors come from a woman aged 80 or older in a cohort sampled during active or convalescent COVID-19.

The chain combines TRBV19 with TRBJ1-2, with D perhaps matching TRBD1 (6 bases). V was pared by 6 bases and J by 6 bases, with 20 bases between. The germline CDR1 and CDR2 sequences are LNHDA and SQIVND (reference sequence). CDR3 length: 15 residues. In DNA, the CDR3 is TGTGCCAGTAGCCGGGACAACCTCCCCGGGGATGGCTACACCTTC. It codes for CASSRDNLPGDGYTF.

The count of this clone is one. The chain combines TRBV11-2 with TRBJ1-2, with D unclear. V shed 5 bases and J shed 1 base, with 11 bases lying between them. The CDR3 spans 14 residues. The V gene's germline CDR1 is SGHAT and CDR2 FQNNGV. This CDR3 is CASSVPTNNYGYTF. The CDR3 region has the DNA TGTGCCAGCAGCGTCCCGACAAATAACTATGGCTACACCTTC.

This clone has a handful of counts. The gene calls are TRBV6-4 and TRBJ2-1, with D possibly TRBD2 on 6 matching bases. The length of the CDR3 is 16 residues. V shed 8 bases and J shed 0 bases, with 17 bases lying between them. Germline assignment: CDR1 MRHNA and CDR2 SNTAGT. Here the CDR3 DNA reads TGTGCCAGCCTGGACGGGAGCGTTAGCTCCTACAATGAGCAGTTCTTC. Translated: CASLDGSVSSYNEQFF.

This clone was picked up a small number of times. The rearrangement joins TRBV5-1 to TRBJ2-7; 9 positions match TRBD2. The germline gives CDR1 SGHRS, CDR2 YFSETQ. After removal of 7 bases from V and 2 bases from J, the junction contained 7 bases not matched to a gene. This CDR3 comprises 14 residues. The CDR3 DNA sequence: TGCGCCAGCCGTGGTCTAGCGGGGCCCTACGAGCAGTACTTC. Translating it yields CASRGLAGPYEQYF.

The CDR3 DNA reads TGTGCCAGCAGCTTACGCCGGGGGAGGGAGACCCAGTACTTC. Protein product: CASSLRRGRETQYF. The chain combines TRBV7-2 with TRBJ2-5; tentatively, D is TRBD2 (6 bases). Trimming took off 2 bases at V and 5 bases at J, with 12 bases between the two ends. This CDR3 has 14 amino acids. Germline-derived CDR1 and CDR2 are SGHTA and FQGNSA.

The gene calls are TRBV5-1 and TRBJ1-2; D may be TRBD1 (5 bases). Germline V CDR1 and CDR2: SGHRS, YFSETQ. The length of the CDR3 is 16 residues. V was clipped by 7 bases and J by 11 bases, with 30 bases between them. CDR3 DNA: TGCGCCAGCTCCTTAGGAGAACCCCGGGACTTCCGAGGTTACACCTTC. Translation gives CASSLGEPRDFRGYTF.

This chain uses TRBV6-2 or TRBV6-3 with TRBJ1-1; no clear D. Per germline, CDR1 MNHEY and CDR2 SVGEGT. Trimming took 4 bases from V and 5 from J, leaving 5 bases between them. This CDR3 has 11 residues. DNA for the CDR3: TGTGCCAGCAGTTTATTGACTGAAGCTTTCTTT. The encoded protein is CASSLLTEAFF.

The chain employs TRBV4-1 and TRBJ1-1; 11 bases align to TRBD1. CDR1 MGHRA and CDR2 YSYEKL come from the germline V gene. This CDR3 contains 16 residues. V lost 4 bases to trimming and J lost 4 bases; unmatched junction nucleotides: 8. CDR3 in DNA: TGCGCCAGCAGCCGTGATACCGGGACAGGGGGCACTGAAGCTTTCTTT. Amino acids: CASSRDTGTGGTEAFF.

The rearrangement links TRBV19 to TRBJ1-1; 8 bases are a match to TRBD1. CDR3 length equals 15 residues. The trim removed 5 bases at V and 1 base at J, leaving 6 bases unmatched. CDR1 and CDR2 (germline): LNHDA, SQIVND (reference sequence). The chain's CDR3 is CASSFAGTGNTEAFF. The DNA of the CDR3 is TGTGCCAGTAGTTTTGCCGGGACAGGGAACACTGAAGCTTTCTTT.

CDR3 coding DNA: TGTGCCAGCGTCACAGCCGGCTCTGGAAACACCATATATTTT. It is translated as CASVTAGSGNTIYF. The V gene is TRBV6-6, the J gene TRBJ1-3; D is uncertain. CDR3 length: 14 amino acids. Between the trimmed V and J ends, which lost 8 bases and 0 bases, there was a span of 11 bases. The germline gives CDR1 MNHNY, CDR2 SVGAGI (reference sequence).

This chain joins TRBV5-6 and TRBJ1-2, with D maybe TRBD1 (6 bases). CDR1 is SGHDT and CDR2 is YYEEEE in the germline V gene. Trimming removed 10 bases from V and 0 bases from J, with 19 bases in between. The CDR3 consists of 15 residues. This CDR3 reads CACGRGQVSNYGYTF. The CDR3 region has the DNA TGTGCCTGCGGGCGGGGGCAGGTTTCTAACTATGGCTACACCTTC. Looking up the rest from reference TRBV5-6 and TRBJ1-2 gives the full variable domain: DAGVTQSPTHLIKTRGQQVTLRCSPKSGHDTVSWYQQALGQGPQFIFQYYEEEERQRGNFPDRFSGHQFPNYSSELNVNALLLGDSALYLCACGRGQVSNYGYTFGSGTRLTVV.

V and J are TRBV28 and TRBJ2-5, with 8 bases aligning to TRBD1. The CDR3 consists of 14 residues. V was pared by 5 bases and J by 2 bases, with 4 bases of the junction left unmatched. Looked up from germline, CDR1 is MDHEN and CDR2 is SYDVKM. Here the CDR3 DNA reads TGTGCCAGCAGTCAATACAGGGGGCAAGAGACCCAGTACTTC. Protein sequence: CASSQYRGQETQYF.

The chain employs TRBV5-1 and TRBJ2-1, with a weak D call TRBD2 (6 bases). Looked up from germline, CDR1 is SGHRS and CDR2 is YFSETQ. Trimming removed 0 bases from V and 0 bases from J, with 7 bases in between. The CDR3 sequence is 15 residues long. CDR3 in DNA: TGCGCCAGCAGCTTGGACGGGGGCTCCTACAATGAGCAGTTCTTC. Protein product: CASSLDGGSYNEQFF.

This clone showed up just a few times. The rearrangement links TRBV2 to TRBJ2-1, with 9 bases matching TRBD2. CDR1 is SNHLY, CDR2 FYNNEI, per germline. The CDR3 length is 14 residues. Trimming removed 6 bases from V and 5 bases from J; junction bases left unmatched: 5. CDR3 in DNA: TGTGCCAGCAGCCGACTAGCGGCGAACAATGAGCAGTTCTTC. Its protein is CASSRLAANNEQFF.

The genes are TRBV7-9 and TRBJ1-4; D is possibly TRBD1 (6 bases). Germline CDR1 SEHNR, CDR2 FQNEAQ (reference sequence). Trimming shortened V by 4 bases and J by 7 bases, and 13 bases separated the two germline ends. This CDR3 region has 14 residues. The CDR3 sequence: CASSSRDILEKLFF. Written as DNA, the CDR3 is TGTGCCAGCAGCTCCCGGGACATACTTGAAAAACTGTTTTTT.

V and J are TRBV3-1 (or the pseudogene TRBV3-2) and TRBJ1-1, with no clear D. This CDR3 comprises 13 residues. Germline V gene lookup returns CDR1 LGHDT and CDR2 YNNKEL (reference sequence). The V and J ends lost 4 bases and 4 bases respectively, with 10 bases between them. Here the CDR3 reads CASSRDPFTEAFF. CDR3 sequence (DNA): TGTGCCAGCAGCCGAGACCCTTTCACTGAAGCTTTCTTT.

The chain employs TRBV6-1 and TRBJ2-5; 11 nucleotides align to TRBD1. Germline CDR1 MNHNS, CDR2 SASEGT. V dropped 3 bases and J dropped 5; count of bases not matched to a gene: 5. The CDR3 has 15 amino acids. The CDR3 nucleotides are TGTGCCAGCAGTGAGGACAGGGGGCGGGTGGAGACCCAGTACTTC. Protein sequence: CASSEDRGRVETQYF.

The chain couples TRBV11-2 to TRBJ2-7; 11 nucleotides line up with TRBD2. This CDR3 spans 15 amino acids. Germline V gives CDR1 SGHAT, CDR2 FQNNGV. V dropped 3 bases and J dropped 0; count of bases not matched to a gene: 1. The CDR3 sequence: CASSFTSGGSYEQYV. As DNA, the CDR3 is TGTGCCAGCAGCTTTACTAGCGGGGGCTCCTACGAGCAGTACGTC.

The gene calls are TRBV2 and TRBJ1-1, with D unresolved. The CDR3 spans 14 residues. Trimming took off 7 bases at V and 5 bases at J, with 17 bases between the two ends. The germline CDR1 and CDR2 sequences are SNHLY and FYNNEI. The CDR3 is CASTIRVVGTEAFF. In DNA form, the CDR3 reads TGTGCCAGCACGATTCGGGTAGTAGGAACTGAAGCTTTCTTT.

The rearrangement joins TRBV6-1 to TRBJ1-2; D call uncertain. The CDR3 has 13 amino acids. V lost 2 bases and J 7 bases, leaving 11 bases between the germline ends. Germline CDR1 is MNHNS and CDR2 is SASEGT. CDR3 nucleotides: TGTGCCAGCAGTGAATGGCCTTCTAGTGGCTACACCTTC. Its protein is CASSEWPSSGYTF.

The DNA of the CDR3 is TGTGCCAGCAGCTTATTCTTAAGCTCCATTAGCACAGATACGCAGTATTTT. Amino acids: CASSLFLSSISTDTQYF. This sequence joins TRBV7-2 and TRBJ2-3; D remains ambiguous. Germline V CDR1 and CDR2: SGHTA, FQGNSA. V lost 2 bases and J 0 bases, leaving 15 bases between the germline ends. This CDR3 has 17 amino acids.